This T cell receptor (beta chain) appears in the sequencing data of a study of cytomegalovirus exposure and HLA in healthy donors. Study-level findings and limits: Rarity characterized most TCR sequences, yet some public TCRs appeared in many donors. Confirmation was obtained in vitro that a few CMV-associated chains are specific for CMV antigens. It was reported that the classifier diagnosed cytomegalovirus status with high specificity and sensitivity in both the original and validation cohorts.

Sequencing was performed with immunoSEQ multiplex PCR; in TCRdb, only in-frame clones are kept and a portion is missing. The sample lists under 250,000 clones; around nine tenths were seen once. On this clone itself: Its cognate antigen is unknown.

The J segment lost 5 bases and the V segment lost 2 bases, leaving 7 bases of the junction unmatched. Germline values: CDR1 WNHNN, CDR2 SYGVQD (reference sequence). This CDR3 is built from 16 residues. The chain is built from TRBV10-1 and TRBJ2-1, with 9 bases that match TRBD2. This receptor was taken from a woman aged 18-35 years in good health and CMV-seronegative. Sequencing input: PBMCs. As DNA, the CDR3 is TGCGCCAGCAGTGAGGGGAAGCTAGCGGGGCACAATGAGCAGTTCTTC. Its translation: CASSEGKLAGHNEQFF.